This TCR beta chain was identified during a study of identical twins. Via MiXCR, TCRdb re-called the 5' RACE reads, giving one row per CDR3 protein. The table lists 350,000 to 450,000 distinct CDR3 sequences, around a sixth of them singletons. The germline V gene has CDR1 DFQATT and CDR2 SNEGSKA (reference sequence). With 6 bases clipped from V and 3 bases from J, the junction kept 16 bases outside the gene matches. The CDR3 loop spans 17 amino acids. J is TRBJ1-5 and V is TRBV20-1; TRBD1 matches at 8 bases. The specimen sequenced was naive T cells sorted from blood. The sequence derives from a man over 45 in good health. The CDR3 DNA is TGCAGTGCCAAAGATATTGAAGGACAGGGTTCCAATCAGCCCCAGCATTTT. It is translated as CSAKDIEGQGSNQPQHF.